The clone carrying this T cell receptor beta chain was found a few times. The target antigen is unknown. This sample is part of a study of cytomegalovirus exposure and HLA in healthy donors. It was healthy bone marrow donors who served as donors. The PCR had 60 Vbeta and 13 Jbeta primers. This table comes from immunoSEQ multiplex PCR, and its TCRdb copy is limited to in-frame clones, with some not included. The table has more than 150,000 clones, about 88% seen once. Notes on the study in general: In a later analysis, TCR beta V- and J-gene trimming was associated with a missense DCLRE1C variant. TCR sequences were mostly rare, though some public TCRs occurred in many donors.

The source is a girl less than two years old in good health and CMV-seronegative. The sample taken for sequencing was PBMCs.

The DNA for the CDR3 is TGTGCCTGGAGAGTGACGGGACAATGGGGATTAGGCTACACCTTC. Its protein is CAWRVTGQWGLGYTF. This chain links TRBV30 with TRBJ1-2; perhaps TRBD1 as D (6 bases). CDR1 and CDR2 from the germline V gene are GTSNPN and SVGIG (reference sequence). This CDR3 has 15 residues. Trimming removed 3 bases from V and 8 bases from J, with 22 bases in between.